This TCR beta chain was retrieved from a study of blood T cells in healthy people across ages. This clonotype was counted ten times or more. A second PCR, run for about 7 to 11 cycles, used a sample-barcoded 5' primer plus a J-beta primer mix. TCRdb re-called the 5' RACE reads with MiXCR, one entry per CDR3 protein. The table has about 800,000 distinct CDR3 sequences, 20% to 30% seen once. Germline V gives CDR1 SGDLS, CDR2 YYNGEE. The ends lost 0 bases at V and 5 bases at J; junction bases unmatched: 4. This CDR3 is built from 14 residues. These data also featured in a second study, about T cells of mothers and their children. Turning to that study: The M1S primer of the second PCR added sample barcodes and 2-4 random nucleotides. Related mother-child pairs shared marginally more repertoire than unrelated pairs, though not significantly.

The sequence was collected from a boy under 18 in good health. The genes are TRBV9 and TRBJ2-7; TRBD1 aligns across 8 bases. The sample was blood. The CDR3 region has the DNA TGTGCCAGCAGCGTAGCCGACAGGGGCCACGAGCAGTACTTC. This codes for CASSVADRGHEQYF.